Listed below are T cell receptor beta chains from one sample, sequenced in a study of CD8+ T cells in alopecia areata. This table comes from immunoSEQ multiplex PCR, and its TCRdb copy is limited to in-frame clones, with some not included. The sample consists of approximately 42,000 clones, roughly two thirds of them appearing once. Sequencing was performed on CD8+ T cells sorted from blood, taken at week 4, from a patient treated with tofacitinib. The receptors here all came from a human donor with alopecia areata. The CDR3 runs from the conserved cysteine through the conserved F or W. The D gene is left open where the match is weak. Size tells how often a clone was seen (once, few, many) or the class of an expanded clone, and some rows leave it out.

v_gene	abundance	j_gene	d_gene	CDR3nt	CDR3aa
TRBV30	.	TRBJ2-1	.	TGTGCCTGGAGCCACAATGAGCAGTTCTTC	CAWSHNEQFF
TRBV29-1	.	TRBJ2-7	.	TGCAGCGTCGACAAAGGGAGGGAGCAGTACTTC	CSVDKGREQYF
TRBV27	.	TRBJ2-7	.	TGTGCCAGCAGTTCCACAGGGCACTACGAGCAGTACTTC	CASSSTGHYEQYF
TRBV7-9	.	TRBJ2-7	.	TGTGCCAGCAGCTTAGGACCGCCAGTCTACGAGCAGTACTTC	CASSLGPPVYEQYF
TRBV4-2	few	TRBJ2-2	.	TGTGCCAGCAGCCAAGAAGGGGAGCTGTTTTTT	CASSQEGELFF
TRBV29-1	.	TRBJ1-2	.	TGCAGCGTTGAAAGTCCATCAGGGTACGGCTACACCTTC	CSVESPSGYGYTF
TRBV4-1	.	TRBJ1-1	.	TGCGCCAGCAGCAAAGGGCAACAGCTCTTCGAAGCTTTCTTT	CASSKGQQLFEAFF
TRBV29-1	.	TRBJ2-1	.	TGCAGCGTGGAGGATTCAAGGGGGAATGAGCAGTTCTTC	CSVEDSRGNEQFF
TRBV29-1	few	TRBJ1-1	.	TGCAGCGTTGAAGCCGGGGGGCGCGTAACTGAAGCTTTCTTT	CSVEAGGRVTEAFF
TRBV11-3	.	TRBJ1-1	.	TGTGCCAGCAGCCGCAGGGGCACGGGGAACACTGAAGCTTTCTTT	CASSRRGTGNTEAFF
TRBV19	once	TRBJ2-7	TRBD2	TGTGCCAGTAGTCCCTCCTCGGGAGCGGGGAGGACCTACGAGCAGTACTTC	CASSPSSGAGRTYEQYF
TRBV5-1	.	TRBJ2-7	.	TGCGCCAGCAGCCGCTTCTCCGCGGAGGGCGACGAGCAGTACTTC	CASSRFSAEGDEQYF
TRBV6-5	.	TRBJ1-2	.	TGTGCCAGCAGGGAACAGGGTGGCTATGGCTACACCTTC	CASREQGGYGYTF
TRBV5-1	.	TRBJ1-1	TRBD1	TGCGCCAGCAGCCCCACCGGAGACAGGGACATGAACACTGAAGCTTTCTTT	CASSPTGDRDMNTEAFF
TRBV29-1	.	TRBJ1-2	TRBD1	TGCAGCGTTCACGGACAGGGGGATAACTATGGCTACACCTTC	CSVHGQGDNYGYTF
TRBV14	.	TRBJ2-1	.	TGTGCCAGCAGCTCCCGGGCCACATACACGGACAATGAGCAGTTCTTC	CASSSRATYTDNEQFF
TRBV6-4	few	TRBJ2-1	.	TGTGCCACCGGAAAAGACAGCTACAATGAGCAGTTCTTC	CATGKDSYNEQFF
TRBV5-6	.	TRBJ2-3	.	TGTGCCAGCAACCTGGGGCGTTGGACTTATTTT	CASNLGRWTYF
TRBV11-2	.	TRBJ2-7	.	TGTGCCAGCAGCTTAGGGACAGCTAAGCAGTACTTC	CASSLGTAKQYF
TRBV7-9	.	TRBJ2-1	.	TGTGCCAGCGGCGGGCAGGGCTCCTACAATGAGCAGTTCTTC	CASGGQGSYNEQFF
TRBV29-1	.	TRBJ1-2	TRBD1	TGCAGCGCCCGGACAGGGGACTATGGCTACACCTTC	CSARTGDYGYTF
TRBV4-3	.	TRBJ2-7	.	TGCGCCAGCAGCGCGAGCAGGGGAGGCGAGCAGTACTTC	CASSASRGGEQYF
TRBV29-1	.	TRBJ2-7	.	TGCAGCGTTAGAGTGGACTACGAGCAGTACTTC	CSVRVDYEQYF
TRBV29-1	.	TRBJ2-7	.	TGCAGCGTTATAGGGGTGCAGTCCTACGAGCAGTACTTC	CSVIGVQSYEQYF
TRBV4-3	.	TRBJ2-2	TRBD1	TGCGCCAGCAGCCAGGAGACAGGGATCACCGGGGAGCTGTTTTTT	CASSQETGITGELFF
TRBV2	.	TRBJ2-1	TRBD2	TGTGCCAGCAGTGAGGGGAGGGCGGGGAACGACAATGAGCAGTTCTTC	CASSEGRAGNDNEQFF
TRBV29-1	.	TRBJ2-5	TRBD2	TGCAGCGTTGAATGGGGGTTAGCGGGGGCCGCTGAGGCCCAGTACTTC	CSVEWGLAGAAEAQYF
TRBV7-3	many	TRBJ2-1	.	TGTGCCAGCAGCTCGGAACTCAATGAGCAGTTCTTC	CASSSELNEQFF
TRBV4-3	.	TRBJ2-5	.	TGCGCCAGCAGCCAAGCACTTCGGACGGGTGAAGAGACCCAGTACTTC	CASSQALRTGEETQYF
TRBV13	few	TRBJ2-1	.	TGTGCCAGCAGCTTAGGGTACAATGAGCAGTTCTTC	CASSLGYNEQFF
TRBV30	.	TRBJ1-2	.	TGTGCCTGGAGTGACACCGGCTATGGCTACACCTTC	CAWSDTGYGYTF
TRBV30	.	TRBJ2-1	.	TGTGCCTGGAGTCCTGGACCTGGGGATGAGCAGTTCTTC	CAWSPGPGDEQFF
TRBV30	.	TRBJ2-2	.	TGTGCCTGGAGTAGTGGGACCGGGGAGCTGTTTTTT	CAWSSGTGELFF
TRBV6-5	large	TRBJ2-3	.	TGTGCCAGCAGTTACTCGAACACAGATACGCAGTATTTT	CASSYSNTDTQYF
TRBV30	.	TRBJ2-3	.	TGTGCCTGGGAGCCAACTGGCGGGAACACAGATACGCAGTATTTT	CAWEPTGGNTDTQYF
TRBV7-2	.	TRBJ1-5	.	TGTGCCAGCAGCTTATTCGGCAGGTTGGATCAGCCCCAGCATTTT	CASSLFGRLDQPQHF
TRBV29-1	.	TRBJ2-7	.	TGCAGCGCGACTGGGAGGTCCGGCTCCTACGAGCAGTACTTC	CSATGRSGSYEQYF
TRBV4-3	.	TRBJ2-7	.	TGCGCCAGCAGCCCCGGGCAAACAGGTTACGAGCAGTACTTC	CASSPGQTGYEQYF
TRBV30	.	TRBJ1-2	.	TGTGCCTGGAGTGAGGGAGACACCTATGGCTACACCTTC	CAWSEGDTYGYTF
TRBV6-6	.	TRBJ1-2	.	TGTGCCAGCACCGGAGGGACATATGACAACTATGGCTACACCTTC	CASTGGTYDNYGYTF
TRBV5-1	.	TRBJ2-7	.	TGCGCCAGCAGCTTGGATGGCAGCTCCTACGAGCAGTACTTC	CASSLDGSSYEQYF
TRBV29-1	.	TRBJ2-5	TRBD2	TGCAGTAGCCTGTTGCGGGGAGGGATGGAGACCCAGTACTTC	CSSLLRGGMETQYF
TRBV4-3	.	TRBJ2-7	.	TGCGCCAGCAGCCAAGATAAGGGACCCTACGAGCAGTACTTC	CASSQDKGPYEQYF
TRBV2	.	TRBJ1-1	.	TGTGCCAGCAGTGAGCACCAGGGAAAGAACACTGAAGCTTTCTTT	CASSEHQGKNTEAFF
TRBV6-5	.	TRBJ2-7	TRBD2	TGTGCCAGCAGTTACGGCGGGGGGGCCTACGAGCAGTACTTC	CASSYGGGAYEQYF
TRBV27	.	TRBJ2-3	.	TGTGCCAGCAGTCCTACACAGGCGTACACGCAGTATTTT	CASSPTQAYTQYF
TRBV29-1	.	TRBJ2-1	.	TGCAGCGTTGGGCCACAGGGCAAGATTTACAATGAGCAGTTCTTC	CSVGPQGKIYNEQFF
TRBV30	.	TRBJ1-1	.	TGTGCCTGGAGTGTGAGAGGGACTGAAGCTTTCTTT	CAWSVRGTEAFF
TRBV5-1	few	TRBJ2-7	TRBD1	TGCGCCAGCAGCTTGATTTCCGGGACAGACGAGCAGTACTTC	CASSLISGTDEQYF
TRBV27	.	TRBJ2-1	.	TGTGCCAGCAGTTCGCGACAGCCAGAGTTTAGGGATGAGCAGTTCTTC	CASSSRQPEFRDEQFF
TRBV11-2	.	TRBJ2-7	.	TGTGCCAGCAGCACCCGACCGATTACTTACTACGAGCAGTACTTC	CASSTRPITYYEQYF
TRBV7-9	.	TRBJ2-7	TRBD2	TGTGCCAGCAGCTCGACTAGCGGGGGGGCAGTAACCTACGAGCAGTACTTC	CASSSTSGGAVTYEQYF
TRBV27	.	TRBJ2-7	TRBD2	TGTGCCAGCAGTTTATCCGACCCATTCAAGCGAGCGGGGTCCTACGAGCAGTACTTC	CASSLSDPFKRAGSYEQYF
TRBV4-1	.	TRBJ2-2	.	TGCGCCAGCAGCCTACCCGGCGGGGACCGAACCGGGGAGCTGTTTTTT	CASSLPGGDRTGELFF
TRBV27	.	TRBJ2-7	.	TGTGCCAGCAGTTTATCGGGGCGGGCCTCCTACGAGCAGTACTTC	CASSLSGRASYEQYF
TRBV27	.	TRBJ1-2	TRBD1	TGTGCCAGCAGTGACGGGACAGCCTATGGCTACACCTTC	CASSDGTAYGYTF